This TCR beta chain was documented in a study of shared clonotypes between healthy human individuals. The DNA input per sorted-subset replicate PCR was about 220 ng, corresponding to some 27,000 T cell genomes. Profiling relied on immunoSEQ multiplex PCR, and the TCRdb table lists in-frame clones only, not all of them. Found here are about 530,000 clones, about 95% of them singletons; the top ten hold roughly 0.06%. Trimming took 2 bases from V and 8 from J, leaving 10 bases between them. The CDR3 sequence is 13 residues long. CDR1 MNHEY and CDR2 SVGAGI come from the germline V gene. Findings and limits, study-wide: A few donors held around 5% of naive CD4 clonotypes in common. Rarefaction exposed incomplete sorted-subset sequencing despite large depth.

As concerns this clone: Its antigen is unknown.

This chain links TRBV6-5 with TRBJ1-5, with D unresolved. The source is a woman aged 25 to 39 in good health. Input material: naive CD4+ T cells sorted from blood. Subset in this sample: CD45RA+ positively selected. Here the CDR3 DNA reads TGTGCCAGCAGTTACCGGGGTGAGGAGCCCCAGCATTTT. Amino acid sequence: CASSYRGEEPQHF.